The clone carrying this T cell receptor beta chain was detected many times. Its antigen is currently unknown. This CDR3 has 17 residues. The V gene's germline CDR1 is MGHDK and CDR2 SYGVNS. V was clipped by 2 bases and J by 5 bases; unmatched bases: 7. This specimen comes from a study of shared clonotypes between healthy human individuals. Study outcomes and limitations: The sampled material consisted only of blood, and tissue repertoires are likely to differ.

Deep-level settings were used for running the assay. The authors distributed each subset's genomic DNA evenly over several immunoSEQ plates. Method: immunoSEQ multiplex PCR; TCRdb's copy keeps in-frame clones and lacks some. This table has about 480,000 clones, about 79% appearing once. Sequenced material: PBMCs. The origin of this receptor is a woman aged 40 to 50 in good health. Some clones in this sample may be carry-over from other donors' samples. This rearrangement joins TRBV25-1 to TRBJ2-2, with 11 bases lining up with TRBD1. CDR3 in amino acids: CASSEQGQGAITGELFF. The CDR3 DNA is TGTGCCAGCAGTGAACAAGGACAGGGGGCAATAACCGGGGAGCTGTTTTTT. The whole variable domain, filled in from reference TRBV25-1 and TRBJ2-2, reads EADIYQTPRYLVIGTGKKITLECSQTMGHDKMYWYQQDPGMELHLIHYSYGVNSTEKGDLSSESTVSRIRTEHFPLTLESARPSHTSQYLCASSEQGQGAITGELFFGEGSRLTVL.